A selection of T cell receptor beta chains follows, all from one sample in a study of CD8+CD57+ T cells in acquired aplastic anemia. In TCRdb, the reads were re-called with MiXCR into one record per CDR3 protein. The data contain about 190,000 distinct CDR3 sequences, 54% of them singletons. The sequenced material came from sorted CD4+, CD8+, or CD8+CD57+ T cells (not recorded which) from PBMCs. The receptors were sampled from a human donor in good health, serving as a control. Both conserved end residues are part of each CDR3. D genes are given only for firm matches. Clone size is shown for a subset of rows, as once, few, many or a class of expanded clone.

TRBD2	TRBV19	-	TRBJ2-1	CASSILGGASENEQFF	TGTGCCAGTAGTATCCTCGGGGGGGCCTCAGAAAATGAGCAGTTCTTC
-	TRBV7-8	-	TRBJ1-3	CASSQTGANTIYF	TGTGCCAGCAGCCAGACAGGCGCAAACACCATATATTTT
TRBD1	TRBV15	-	TRBJ2-5	CATSRPWDRQETQYF	TGTGCCACCAGCAGACCCTGGGACAGGCAAGAGACCCAGTACTTC
-	TRBV27	once	TRBJ1-6	CASSLWAPGPDSPLHF	TGTGCCAGCAGTTTATGGGCCCCCGGGCCCGATTCACCCCTCCACTTT
-	TRBV7-2	-	TRBJ2-5	CASSPGGTFQETQYF	TGTGCCAGCAGCCCTGGGGGGACTTTTCAAGAGACCCAGTACTTC
TRBD1	TRBV9	many	TRBJ2-7	CASSVATDRGYEQYF	TGTGCCAGCAGCGTAGCTACTGACAGGGGTTACGAGCAGTACTTC
-	TRBV9	-	TRBJ2-7	CASSLTRSSYEQYF	TGTGCCAGCAGCCTGACTCGTAGCTCCTACGAGCAGTACTTC
-	TRBV20-1	-	TRBJ2-5	CSASQGKETQYF	TGCAGTGCTAGTCAAGGGAAAGAGACCCAGTACTTC
TRBD1	TRBV12-3/TRBV12-4	many	TRBJ2-1	CASSLLATGGDEQFF	TGTGCCAGCAGTTTACTTGCGACAGGGGGAGATGAGCAGTTCTTC
TRBD1	TRBV10-3	-	TRBJ1-6	CAISERDRDNSPLHF	TGTGCCATCAGTGAGCGGGACAGGGATAATTCACCCCTCCACTTT
-	TRBV24-1	-	TRBJ2-3	CATWANDLRGDTQYF	TGTGCCACCTGGGCGAACGACCTTCGTGGGGATACGCAGTATTTT
TRBD1	TRBV5-1	-	TRBJ1-1	CASAGQGLTEAFF	TGCGCCAGCGCTGGACAGGGGCTTACTGAAGCTTTCTTT
-	TRBV5-4	-	TRBJ2-4	CASSSGGVLAKNTQYF	TGTGCCAGCAGCTCGGGCGGGGTCCTAGCCAAAAACACTCAGTACTTC
-	TRBV20-1	-	TRBJ2-3	CSARVPTRDTQYF	TGCAGTGCTAGAGTCCCAACTCGGGATACGCAGTATTTT
TRBD1	TRBV5-1	many	TRBJ2-5	CASSLRTGMETQYF	TGCGCCAGCAGCTTGAGGACAGGGATGGAGACCCAGTACTTC
TRBD2	TRBV20-1	-	TRBJ2-1	CSASGGRINEQFF	TGCAGTGCTAGCGGCGGGAGAATTAATGAGCAGTTCTTC
-	TRBV7-2	-	TRBJ1-3	CASSQGTGPGNTIYF	TGTGCCAGCAGCCAGGGCACAGGGCCAGGAAACACCATATATTTT
TRBD1	TRBV20-1	-	TRBJ1-6	CSARLGTDFGSPPHF	TGCAGTGCTAGATTAGGGACAGACTTTGGTTCACCCCCCCACTTC
TRBD1	TRBV9	-	TRBJ1-1	CASSVMGQGGTEAFF	TGTGCCAGCAGCGTAATGGGACAGGGTGGCACTGAAGCTTTCTTT
TRBD1	TRBV20-1	many	TRBJ2-7	CSARWDRANYEQYF	TGCAGTGCTAGATGGGACAGAGCGAACTACGAGCAGTACTTC
-	TRBV19	-	TRBJ1-2	CASSWGIGYGYTF	TGTGCCAGTAGTTGGGGGATAGGCTATGGCTACACCTTC
-	TRBV9	few	TRBJ2-3	CASSVGYGVSTDTQYF	TGTGCCAGCAGCGTAGGGTACGGGGTGAGCACAGATACGCAGTATTTT
TRBD2	TRBV12-3/TRBV12-4	many	TRBJ2-7	CASSLAAGGKYEQYF	TGTGCCAGCAGTTTGGCGGCGGGGGGCAAATACGAGCAGTACTTC
-	TRBV20-1	-	TRBJ1-1	CSASKERAEAFF	TGCAGTGCTAGCAAAGAGAGGGCTGAAGCTTTCTTT
-	TRBV4-3	many	TRBJ2-3	CASSQDRTVTDTQYF	TGCGCCAGCAGCCAAGATCGTACCGTCACAGATACGCAGTATTTT
TRBD2	TRBV9	-	TRBJ2-5	CASSYAHSTSGVETQYF	TGTGCCAGCAGTTATGCCCACTCTACTAGCGGGGTGGAGACCCAGTACTTC
TRBD1	TRBV7-9	-	TRBJ2-5	CASSPWTGETQYF	TGTGCCAGCAGCCCATGGACAGGGGAGACCCAGTACTTC
-	TRBV9	-	TRBJ1-1	CASSMTALTEAFF	TGTGCCAGCAGCATGACAGCCCTCACTGAAGCTTTCTTT
-	TRBV29-1	few	TRBJ2-7	CSVEWVDYEQYF	TGCAGCGTTGAGTGGGTAGACTACGAGCAGTACTTC
-	TRBV6-1	-	TRBJ2-3	CASRADRFTDTQYF	TGTGCCAGCAGGGCCGACAGGTTCACAGATACGCAGTATTTT
TRBD2	TRBV20-1	-	TRBJ2-5	CSASVGRESETQYF	TGCAGTGCTAGTGTCGGGCGGGAGTCGGAGACCCAGTACTTC
-	TRBV12-3/TRBV12-4	-	TRBJ2-1	CASSFRAGEYNEQFF	TGTGCCAGCAGTTTCCGGGCTGGGGAGTACAATGAGCAGTTCTTC
-	TRBV7-3	-	TRBJ2-7	CASKVRQSYEQYF	TGTGCCAGCAAGGTGAGACAGTCCTACGAGCAGTACTTC
-	TRBV28	many	TRBJ2-7	CASSTGDRPYEQYF	TGTGCCAGCAGCACGGGGGACAGACCCTACGAGCAGTACTTC
-	TRBV24-1	-	TRBJ2-1	CATSDLNNNEQFF	TGTGCCACCAGTGATCTGAACAACAATGAGCAGTTCTTC
-	TRBV20-1	-	TRBJ2-7	CSASRTSYEQYF	TGCAGTGCTTCGAGGACCTCCTACGAGCAGTACTTC
TRBD1	TRBV10-2	-	TRBJ2-7	CASNAGTGGLGRYEQYF	TGCGCCAGCAACGCCGGGACAGGGGGTCTCGGCCGTTACGAGCAGTACTTC
TRBD1	TRBV7-9	-	TRBJ1-6	CASSLANRGTGESPLHF	TGTGCCAGCAGCTTAGCAAACAGAGGGACAGGGGAGTCACCCCTCCACTTT
-	TRBV28	few	TRBJ2-7	CASTPGTEGYEQYF	TGTGCCAGCACCCCAGGGACCGAAGGGTACGAGCAGTACTTC
-	TRBV18	few	TRBJ2-3	CASSHGPSTDTQYF	TGTGCCAGCTCACACGGACCGAGCACAGATACGCAGTATTTT
-	TRBV5-1	-	TRBJ1-6	CASSFQDRTLASPLHF	TGCGCCAGCAGCTTCCAAGACAGGACCCTCGCATCACCCCTCCACTTT
TRBD1	TRBV2	-	TRBJ1-1	CTSSAGGNTEAFF	TGTACCAGCAGCGCAGGGGGCAACACTGAAGCTTTCTTT
-	TRBV2	-	TRBJ2-7	CASNTQGSHEQYF	TGTGCCAGCAACACCCAGGGGAGCCACGAGCAGTACTTC
TRBD1	TRBV11-2	once	TRBJ1-4	CASSQTGSGEKLFF	TGTGCCAGCAGCCAGACAGGGTCGGGCGAAAAACTGTTTTTT
TRBD2	TRBV20-1	-	TRBJ2-1	CSARESAGGPSSYNEQFF	TGCAGTGCTAGAGAGAGTGCGGGGGGGCCAAGCTCCTACAATGAGCAGTTCTTC
-	TRBV7-3	-	TRBJ1-1	CASNPTGNTEAFF	TGTGCCAGCAACCCCACAGGGAACACTGAAGCTTTCTTT
TRBD1	TRBV12-3/TRBV12-4	-	TRBJ2-7	CASSPRGTEEWAYEQYF	TGTGCCAGCAGTCCGAGGGGGACAGAGGAATGGGCCTACGAGCAGTACTTC
TRBD2	TRBV28	many	TRBJ2-7	CASLPDERGHNYEQYF	TGTGCCAGCCTACCAGACGAGCGGGGGCACAATTACGAGCAGTACTTC
-	TRBV19	once	TRBJ2-3	CASSIGRASTDTQYF	TGTGCCAGTAGTATCGGCAGGGCTAGCACAGATACGCAGTATTTT